This T cell receptor beta chain was found in a study of Ad26.COV2.S vaccination and SARS-CoV-2 variants. The study's findings and limits: Placebo recipients and vaccine recipients were similar in non-spike TCR breadth.

Profiling relied on immunoSEQ multiplex PCR, and the TCRdb table lists in-frame clones only, not all of them. Here the sample spans about 97,000 clones, around three quarters being singletons. The V gene's germline CDR1 is SGHTA and CDR2 FQGNSA. CDR3 length equals 16 residues. V dropped 0 bases and J dropped 2; count of bases not matched to a gene: 3. In regard to this clone: Antigen: not known.

The source is a human donor who had recovered from COVID-19. The J gene is TRBJ2-1, the V gene TRBV7-2; 8 bases are a match to TRBD1. The sample consisted of peripheral blood, taken after recovery from COVID-19. As DNA, the CDR3 is TGTGCCAGCAGCTTAGCGACAGGGGCAGCCTACAATGAGCAGTTCTTC. It codes for CASSLATGAAYNEQFF.